This T cell receptor beta chain comes out of a study of cytomegalovirus exposure and HLA in healthy donors (dated by TCRdb to 2017 to 2019). For the wider study: An earlier analysis of roughly 610 of the donors reported approximately 280 Gb of sequence data and around 100 million unique TCR beta sequences obtained from around 170 million T cells. Approximately 310 gigabases of sequencing data and 78 million or so unique TCR sequences were included in an early release covering about 620 HLA-typed donors. Among the roughly 390 genotyped donors, around 81% belonged to the genetic ancestry cluster associated with self-reported Caucasian donors. The study was designed to test whether signatures of past pathogen exposure could be identified by cataloging public T cell receptors. Using immunosequencing, the study profiled T cell repertoires from fewer than 850 subjects and related those repertoires to cytomegalovirus serostatus. In addition to the first cohort of around 670 subjects, a separate validation cohort of 120 different subjects was used. High-throughput TCR immunosequencing, statistical association of individual TCRs with disease status, and machine learning were combined to predict cytomegalovirus infection status. A later analysis re-examined previously published TCR beta repertoires from more than 550 donors and added high-resolution HLA genotyping to investigate patterns of TCR occurrence. In the later analysis, no new phenotypic data were used to find candidate immune exposures; instead, reliance was placed on TCR beta sequences and their occurrence across donors. An earlier analysis of some 500 of the donors used high-throughput TCR beta sequencing to judge whether each TCR beta V gene segment behaved as functional or pseudogenic. Donor age, sex, ethnicity and CMV serostatus were collected together with the repertoire data. A later genetic analysis used genome-wide SNP genotypes for about three fifths of the 666 donors, treating that subset as a discovery cohort. Every discovery cohort repertoire had been produced on one sequencing platform. Both class I and class II loci were covered by HLA typing, at four-digit resolution. The number of donors typed differed by locus, with 629-630 for A, B, C, DRB1 and DQB1, roughly 550 for DQA1, approximately 570 for DPA1, and 400 to 490 for DPB1. Five DR-DQ haplotypes were treated as single units for association and clustering because of strong linkage in the cohort. Across roughly 420 genotyped donors of the cohort, an average of about 240,000 unique TCR beta nucleotide sequences per donor were sequenced, and around 19% of those sequences were non-productive. Paper-wide results and their limitations: Specific HLA alleles were associated with over 15,000 TCR beta sequences at a false discovery rate of 0.05 in a later analysis. Roughly uniform sequencing depth across donors was assumed in presence/absence analyses, although this assumption may not hold. The study listed 164 TCR beta chains as associated with cytomegalovirus. A further reported finding was that TCR beta sequences accurately predicted the HLA-A and HLA-B alleles for most subjects in the first cohort. Most CMV-associated TCR beta chains appeared to be HLA-restricted in a later analysis, and the HLA associations seemed to be driven largely by CMV exposure. An association between a missense DCLRE1C variant and V-gene and J-gene trimming of TCR beta chains was found in a later genetic analysis and replicated in an independent cohort. In a later genetic analysis, fewer N-insertions in productive TCRs were reported among donors in an Asian-associated ancestry cluster than the roughly 700-donor mean. In vitro tests confirmed that a few of the cytomegalovirus-associated TCR beta chains recognize cytomegalovirus antigens. The authors suggested that the approach could potentially be extended to other disease states and immunological phenotypes. In a later analysis, HLA-associated TCR beta chains showed more clonal expansion and lower generation probabilities than non-associated chains that were equally common. The 87-base-pair reads could not distinguish some IMGT-functional V segments, including TRBV6-2 and TRBV6-3, so those segments were excluded. Immune exposure information for the cohort was limited to CMV serostatus. Approximately 18 rarely observed V segments, including chromosome 9 orphons, were excluded from the earlier analysis of several hundred of the donors because counts were too low. Most TCR sequences were seen in very few donors, while some public TCRs were found in many individuals. In a later analysis, TCR association rates were found to vary across HLA loci, with the most associated TCRs seen for DRB1 alleles and the fewest for HLA-C alleles. Assigning TCR associations to individual alleles was difficult when HLA alleles, especially DR and DQ, strongly co-occurred. A later analysis reported that several top co-occurrence clusters appeared linked to parvovirus B19, influenza, CMV and Epstein-Barr virus. In an earlier analysis of approximately 590 of the donors, most TCR beta V segments appeared in productive rearrangements about 90% or about 30% of the time, broadly matching IMGT annotations. This cohort had only TCR beta chains sequenced, and the lack of alpha or paired-chain data limited which features could be detected. Because HLA typing was missing for some donors at each locus, association tests included only the typed subset. In both the original and validation cohorts, the classifier was reported to diagnose cytomegalovirus status with high specificity and sensitivity. Correlated functional status among segregating V segments might be attributable to linkage disequilibrium, but an unknown experimental factor could not be ruled out. The sequencing pipeline was judged likely to have produced a cluster of highly shared sequence variants as a technical artifact.

The cohort comprised around 700 healthy bone marrow donors. All cohort members were sampled while nominally healthy, although unrecorded immune exposures were likely present. The donor tested CMV seronegative and was one of the 352 seronegative cohort members. A peripheral blood sample was collected from each donor, and TCR beta sequencing was performed on peripheral blood mononuclear cells. Genomic DNA extraction from the blood cell samples was performed with the Qiagen DNeasy Blood Extraction Kit. Libraries were prepared through the immunoSEQ multiplex PCR assay. A mixture of 60 forward primers for TCR Vbeta segments and 13 reverse primers for TCR Jbeta segments was used in the multiplex PCR. The CDR3 region of rearranged TCR beta genes was amplified from genomic DNA by a multiplex PCR assay. Amplified TCR beta libraries were sequenced as 87-base-pair reads on the Illumina HiSeq System. The paper's processing steps were these. A later analysis counted 65 million to 90 million unique TCR beta chains across the 690 or so repertoires, and around 12 million of these chains were shared by at least two donors. To remove PCR and sequencing errors, raw reads were error-corrected and collapsed into unique sequences using a nearest-neighbor algorithm that merged closely related sequences. V, D and J gene segments were assigned by aligning CDR3 sequences to IMGT reference sequences. For a sequence to be retained, at least a six-nucleotide match to both a V gene segment and a J gene segment was required. Rearrangements were called productive when the CDR3 lacked stop codons and stayed in frame with V and J; all others were non-productive. Following IMGT convention, CDR3 was defined as the stretch from the second conserved V-encoded cysteine up to the conserved J-encoded phenylalanine. In an earlier analysis of just under 600 of the donors, sequences lacking an unambiguous match to a single V gene segment were excluded. An earlier analysis of a few hundred of the donors called V segments functional above 56.7% productive rearrangements and segregating when the between-donor standard deviation exceeded 5%. A statistical classification framework was built to diagnose cytomegalovirus status from the catalog of TCR beta chain sequences. In a later analysis, V and J genes were assigned by comparing TCR nucleotide sequences against IMGT/GENE-DB human TR gene sequences. In a later analysis, CDR3 sequences and most-parsimonious VDJ recombination scenarios were assigned using the TCRdist pipeline. A later analysis defined each TCR beta chain by its CDR3 amino acid sequence plus V-gene family, and excluded reads lacking a unique V-gene family. A later analysis removed nearly 600 highly shared, low-generation-probability nucleotide sequences to deal with suspected cross-contamination and a sequencing artifact. In a later analysis, a clonal expansion index for each public chain was calculated from normalized within-repertoire ranks of inferred template counts. In a later analysis, generation probabilities were computed with a VDJ recombination model fitted to out-of-frame rearrangements, and the resulting probabilities were checked against IGoR. A later analysis scored TCR-TCR, TCR-HLA and TCR-CMV co-occurrence with hypergeometric tests, applying a repertoire-size bias correction to TCR pairs. False discovery rates were estimated in a later analysis by permuting HLA or CMV assignments 20 times. In a later analysis, co-occurring TCRs were grouped with DBSCAN, and TCRdist sequence similarity was added when clustering was performed within HLA-allele-positive subsets. Co-occurrence clustering excluded repertoires with fewer than 30,000 or more than 120,000 public chains, plus five with anomalous nucleotide sharing. Not all clones reach the TCRdb copy of this immuneACCESS table, which keeps in-frame sequences only. Checked studies attribute under half of the gap to unresolved V genes and leave the rest unexplained. V and J calls and clone size are copied from that table; D and trimming were computed from the DNA. Across this sample there are about 120,000 clones, with roughly 70% seen only once. The ten largest make up around 4.2% of the sample.

As for this clone: Its antigen is not yet known. No clone much larger than this one lies a single base away; base qualities are absent.

V gives up 10 bases and J gives up 0 bases, and the segment between their germline ends measures 18 bases. CDR1 is given as SEHNR and CDR2 as FQNEAQ, both from the germline V gene (reference sequence). The CDR3 covers 16 residues, taking in both the cysteine and the phenylalanine. The only DNA kept is the CDR3, 48 bases in frame from the first base. The specimen sequenced was PBMCs. The receptor was isolated from a middle-aged woman in good health and CMV-seronegative. The receptor chain draws on TRBV7-9 and TRBJ2-2, with TRBD1 as a weak D call on 6 bases. The bases are TGTGCCACCCAGATTCCAGGGACAACGAACACCGGGGAGCTGTTTTTT. Its protein is CATQIPGTTNTGELFF.